This entry concerns a single T cell receptor beta chain. This sample was included in a study of T cells after yellow fever vaccination. Using its own MiXCR run on the 5' RACE reads, TCRdb lists one record per CDR3 protein. The sample includes some 500,000 distinct CDR3 sequences, approximately 13% of them seen just once. This material consisted of PBMCs, taken on the day of the yellow fever booster vaccination. The source of this sequence is a man aged 30 to 45 who received the YFV17D yellow fever vaccine.

CDR3 in amino acids: CASSWTGQGDQPQHF. The CDR3 nucleotides are TGTGCCAGCAGCTGGACGGGACAGGGCGATCAGCCCCAGCATTTT. The chain employs TRBV5-5 and TRBJ1-5; 9 bases agree with TRBD1. The germline V gene encodes CDR1 SGHKS and CDR2 YYEKEE (reference sequence). V was clipped by 3 bases and J by 5 bases; unmatched bases: 6. The CDR3 has 15 amino acids.